A single sample gave rise to the 3 T cell receptor beta chains below, sequenced in a study of T-cell memory formation after mild COVID-19. From the 5' RACE reads, TCRdb called clonotypes with MiXCR, one entry per CDR3 protein. Here the sample spans around 47,000 distinct CDR3 sequences, about a tenth being singletons. The sample taken for sequencing was PBMCs or a T cell subset sorted from them (not recorded which). These receptors originate from an adult woman who had mild COVID-19 (a few samples of this study predate the infection). Cell type and time point are not known.

This chain uses TRBV12-5 with TRBJ1-5; possible D gene TRBD1, 6 bases. The germline gives CDR1 LGHNT, CDR2 FRNRAP. The CDR3 spans 12 residues. Trimming cost V 5 bases and J 7 bases, with 9 bases left between them. The CDR3 sequence is CASGRGVQPQHF. The CDR3, as DNA: TGTGCTAGTGGTAGGGGGGTACAGCCCCAGCATTTT. Supplemented by reference TRBV12-5 and TRBJ1-5, the full variable domain reads DARVTQTPRHKVTEMGQEVTMRCQPILGHNTVFWYRQTMMQGLELLAYFRNRAPLDDSGMPKDRFSAEMPDATLATLKIQPSEPRDSAVYFCASGRGVQPQHFGDGTRLSIL.

This clonotype appeared a few times. This chain links TRBV29-1 with TRBJ2-3, with TRBD2 matching over 7 bases. The V gene end was trimmed by 7 bases and the J gene end by 6 bases; junction bases not matched to a gene: 13. This CDR3 contains 14 residues. From germline, CDR1 is SQVTM and CDR2 ANQGSEA. Here the CDR3 reads CSAGRGRARDTQYF. The CDR3, as DNA: TGCAGCGCGGGGAGAGGGAGGGCCCGGGATACGCAGTATTTT.

CDR3 bases: TGTGCCAGCAGCCGACCCAGGGGCCCGGAGACCCAGTACTTC. Translation gives CASSRPRGPETQYF. The chain has TRBV4-2 and TRBJ2-5, with a tentative D call TRBD1 (6 bases). CDR1 is LGHNA and CDR2 is YNFKEQ in the germline V gene. V was pared by 4 bases and J by 5 bases, with 14 bases between. The CDR3 is made up of 14 amino acids.